The 8 T cell receptor beta chains below were found in one sample sequenced in a study of CD8 T cells in Susac syndrome (dated 2019 in TCRdb). Libraries were made using the immunoSEQ multiplex PCR assay. RNA was extracted using the RNeasy kit, and roughly 0.5 to 1 microgram was reverse transcribed with random hexamers. Starting from the raw public reads, TCRdb applied fastp trimming at Q25, assembled clones with MiXCR and retained in-frame beta chains. Identical CDR3 protein sequences are pooled into one entry, listed with their most common genes and DNA. The sample includes 200,000 to 250,000 distinct CDR3 sequences, with about 90% observed a single time. Together, the top ten hold about 0.15% of the sample. The sequencing sample was made of CD8+ T cells from PBMCs. The receptors originated from a human donor with multiple sclerosis.

The V gene is TRBV12-3 or TRBV12-4, the J gene TRBJ2-7; D may be TRBD2 (6 bases). This CDR3 has 14 residues. With 6 bases removed from V and 0 bases from J, the gap between germline ends came to 12 bases. The CDR3 loop reads CASSSSEGSYEQYF. The DNA for the CDR3 is TGTGCCAGCAGCTCTAGCGAGGGCTCCTACGAGCAGTACTTC.

The chain has TRBV12-3 or TRBV12-4 and TRBJ2-3, with D tentatively TRBD2 (5 bases). This CDR3 has 14 residues. V shed 6 bases and J shed 6 bases, with 16 bases lying between them. CDR3: CASRKTSWEDTQYF. Here the CDR3 DNA reads TGTGCCAGCAGAAAGACCAGTTGGGAGGATACGCAGTATTTT.

The chain employs TRBV6-5 and TRBJ2-2; TRBD1 matches 9 bases. V shed 0 bases and J 4 bases; nucleotides not matched to a gene: 12. The CDR3 spans 19 residues. Germline CDR1 MNHEY, CDR2 SVGAGI. The CDR3 region is CASSYSITGGSIGTGELFF. The CDR3 DNA sequence: TGTGCCAGCAGTTACTCGATTACAGGGGGCTCTATAGGCACCGGGGAGCTGTTTTTT.

The chain links TRBV27 to TRBJ1-1, with TRBD1 matching over 7 bases. This CDR3 contains 16 residues. CDR1 is MNHEY and CDR2 is SMNVEV in the germline V gene (reference sequence). Germline trimming cut 0 bases from V and 4 bases from J; bases unmatched to any gene: 8. CDR3 amino acids: CASSLSGQGVSTEAFF. The CDR3 DNA reads TGTGCCAGCAGTTTATCGGGGCAGGGGGTAAGCACTGAAGCTTTCTTT.

The J gene is TRBJ2-1, the V gene TRBV4-1, with 11 positions matching TRBD2. The V segment lost 0 bases and the J segment 0 bases; nucleotides outside the gene matches: 4. The length of the CDR3 is 18 residues. CDR1 and CDR2 from the germline V gene are MGHRA and YSYEKL. The CDR3 bases are TGCGCCAGCAGCCAAGATCCTAGCGGGGGGAGCTCCTACAATGAGCAGTTCTTC. As protein: CASSQDPSGGSSYNEQFF.

This clonotype was found a few times. An end of the junction does not agree with germline; a read error may underlie this. The J gene is TRBJ2-5, the V gene TRBV7-7, with D possibly matching TRBD2 (5 bases). Germline V gene lookup returns CDR1 SSHAT and CDR2 FNYEAQ (reference sequence). The CDR3 spans 13 residues. This CDR3 reads CASSLEGQETQYF. The DNA of the CDR3 is TGTGCTAGCAGCTTAGAGGGACAAGAGACCCAGTACTTC.

The rearrangement joins TRBV5-4 to TRBJ1-5; D is uncertain. CDR1 is SGHNT, CDR2 YYREEE, per germline (reference sequence). Deletions cut 4 bases from V and 5 bases from J, with 10 bases between. CDR3 length: 13 amino acids. The CDR3 here is CASSPLPDQPQHF. In DNA form, the CDR3 reads TGTGCCAGCAGCCCTCTCCCGGATCAGCCCCAGCATTTT.

The rearrangement links TRBV7-9 to TRBJ1-3; D is undetermined. Germline loops: CDR1 SEHNR, CDR2 FQNEAQ (reference sequence). Trimming stripped 3 bases from V and 10 bases from J, with 7 bases between. This CDR3 has 11 residues. The CDR3 region has the DNA TGTGCCAGCAGCTTTCAGACGACCATATATTTT. As protein: CASSFQTTIYF.